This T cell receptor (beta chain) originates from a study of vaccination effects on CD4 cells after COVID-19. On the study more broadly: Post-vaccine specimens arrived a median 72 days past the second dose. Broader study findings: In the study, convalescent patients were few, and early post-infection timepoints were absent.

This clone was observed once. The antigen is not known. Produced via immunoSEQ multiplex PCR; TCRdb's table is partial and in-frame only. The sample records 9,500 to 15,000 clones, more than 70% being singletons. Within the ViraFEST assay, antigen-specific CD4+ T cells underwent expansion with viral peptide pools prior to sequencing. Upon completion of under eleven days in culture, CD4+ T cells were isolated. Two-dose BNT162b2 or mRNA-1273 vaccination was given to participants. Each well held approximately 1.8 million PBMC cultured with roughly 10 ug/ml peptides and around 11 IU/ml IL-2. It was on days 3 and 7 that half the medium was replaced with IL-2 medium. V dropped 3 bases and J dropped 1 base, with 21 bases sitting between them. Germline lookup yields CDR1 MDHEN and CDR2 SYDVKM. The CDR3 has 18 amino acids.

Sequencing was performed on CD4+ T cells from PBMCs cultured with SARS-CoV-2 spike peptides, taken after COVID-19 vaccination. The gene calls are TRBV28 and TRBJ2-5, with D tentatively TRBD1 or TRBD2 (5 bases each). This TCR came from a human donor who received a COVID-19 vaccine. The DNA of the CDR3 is TGTGCCAGCAGTTTTTCGGCGGGCCTTGGGACCCTCCAAGAGACCCAGTACTTC. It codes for CASSFSAGLGTLQETQYF.